A selection of T cell receptor beta chains follows, all from one sample in a study of blood T cell repertoires in COVID-19. The table came from immunoSEQ multiplex PCR; TCRdb's copy has only in-frame clones and leaves some out. The repertoire holds some 230,000 clones, with roughly 85% as singletons. The specimen was peripheral blood. These receptors were obtained from a man under 40 who had recovered from COVID-19. Each CDR3 is given with its conserved first and last residue. Fields, in order: V gene, clone size, J gene, D gene, CDR3 DNA, CDR3 protein. D genes are given only for firm matches. Clone size, where shown, is once, few, many, or a class for clones that have expanded.

>TRBV5-1|-|TRBJ1-6|TRBD1
TGCGCCAGCAGCTCATCCGGGACAGGGGGTTCACCCCTCCACTTT
CASSSSGTGGSPLHF
>TRBV7-9|once|TRBJ2-7|-
TGTGCCAGCCTCAGCCCCGCGGGGCCGATGTCCTACGAGCAGTACTTC
CASLSPAGPMSYEQYF
>TRBV7-9|-|TRBJ1-2|-
TGTGCCAGCAGCCCCGACGGCGGGATAGGGACCTTTTATGGCTACACCTTC
CASSPDGGIGTFYGYTF
>TRBV7-9|-|TRBJ2-7|TRBD1
TGTGCCAGCAGCCCGTCCGGGACAGCCTCCTACGAGCAGTACTTC
CASSPSGTASYEQYF
>TRBV25-1|-|TRBJ1-2|-
TGTGCCAGCAGGTCATTCCCGGCGGATGGCTACACCTTC
CASRSFPADGYTF
>TRBV3-1/TRBV3-2|-|TRBJ2-1|-
TGTGCCAGCAGCGGGGGGATTTCCTACAATGAGCAGTTCTTC
CASSGGISYNEQFF
>TRBV28|-|TRBJ2-5|TRBD2
TGTGCCAGCAGTTTTGGGCGGGGGGGCACCGAGACCCAGTACTTC
CASSFGRGGTETQYF
>TRBV3-1/TRBV3-2|-|TRBJ1-5|-
TGTGCCAGCAGCCAATGCGGCCCACCTCCCAATCAGCCCCAGCATTTT
CASSQCGPPPNQPQHF
>TRBV7-2|-|TRBJ1-3|-
TGTGCCAGCAGCTTAGCGGGGGCAAGAACTGGAAACACCATATATTTT
CASSLAGARTGNTIYF
>TRBV12-3/TRBV12-4|once|TRBJ1-5|TRBD1
TGTGCCAGCAGGGGACAGGGGATTCAGCCCCAGCATTTT
CASRGQGIQPQHF
>TRBV3-1/TRBV3-2|once|TRBJ1-1|-
TGTGCCAGCAGCCAAGACGGGGGGGAAGCTTTCTTT
CASSQDGGEAFF
>TRBV7-8|-|TRBJ2-1|TRBD2
TGTGCCAGCAGCTCGCGACTAGCGGGGGGTAACAATGAGCAGTTCTTC
CASSSRLAGGNNEQFF
>TRBV4-1|once|TRBJ2-3|-
TGCGCCAGCAGCCAAGAAAACCTCGGGGTGAGCACAGATACGCAGTATTTT
CASSQENLGVSTDTQYF
>TRBV5-8|-|TRBJ2-3|-
TGTGCCAGCAGCCCCCTTGGCCCTGATACGCAGTATTTT
CASSPLGPDTQYF
>TRBV7-2|-|TRBJ2-1|TRBD2
TGTGCCAGCAGCGATCGGACTAGCCTCATCTCCTACAATGAGCAGTTCTTC
CASSDRTSLISYNEQFF
>TRBV27|-|TRBJ2-2|-
TGTGCCAGCAGTTCACAGGGTTTCGGGGAGCTGTTTTTT
CASSSQGFGELFF
>TRBV7-9|-|TRBJ1-2|-
TGTGCCAGCACCCCCTCAACAGGGCCCCGCCACTCAGGCTACACCTTC
CASTPSTGPRHSGYTF
>TRBV6-2/TRBV6-3|-|TRBJ2-3|-
TGTGCCAGCAGCTCGGGACTCGACACGGGAGATACGCAGTATTTT
CASSSGLDTGDTQYF
>TRBV3-1/TRBV3-2|-|TRBJ2-5|-
TGTGCCAGCAGCCCCTCCCCGACTGACAGGGAGACCCAGTACTTC
CASSPSPTDRETQYF
>TRBV6-5|-|TRBJ2-5|TRBD2
TGTGCCAGCAGGGGACTAGGGATTGGGACCCAGTACTTC
CASRGLGIGTQYF
>TRBV5-1|-|TRBJ2-6|TRBD1
TGCGCCAGCAGCTTGCAGGGACACCCGGGACAGTCTGGGGCCAACGTCCTGACTTTC
CASSLQGHPGQSGANVLTF
>TRBV29-1|-|TRBJ2-3|-
TGCAGCGTTGAATCGGGTGGGAGGTCAGATACGCAGTATTTT
CSVESGGRSDTQYF
>TRBV14|-|TRBJ2-2|-
TGTGCCAGCAGCCAAGGAGTAGGAGACCATATTACCGGGGAGCTGTTTTTT
CASSQGVGDHITGELFF
>TRBV5-6|-|TRBJ1-1|TRBD1
TGTGCCAGCAGCATGGGACAGGGCTATCCTTTCTTT
CASSMGQGYPFF
>TRBV4-3|-|TRBJ1-6|TRBD1
TGCGCCAGCAGCCACAAGAGGGGGGACAGACTCCCGAGGGGGAATTCACCCCTCCACTTT
CASSHKRGDRLPRGNSPLHF
>TRBV5-8|many|TRBJ1-6|-
TGTGCCAGCAGCTTGGGGACCGCGGGGGATTCACCCCTCCACTTT
CASSLGTAGDSPLHF
>TRBV29-1|-|TRBJ1-1|-
TGCAGCGTTGTAAGGAGGATGAACACTGAAGCTTTCTTT
CSVVRRMNTEAFF
>TRBV5-1|-|TRBJ1-3|-
TGCGCCAGCAGTTCGGGGGGCTCCTCTGGAAACACCATATATTTT
CASSSGGSSGNTIYF
>TRBV6-5|-|TRBJ1-2|-
TGTGCCACCAAGCTGGTCAGGGGCGCGATCTATGGCTACACCTTC
CATKLVRGAIYGYTF
>TRBV25-1|-|TRBJ1-2|TRBD1
TGTGCCAGCAAGGGGGCAGGGGGAGTAAAGGGCTACACCTTC
CASKGAGGVKGYTF
>TRBV3-1/TRBV3-2|-|TRBJ2-7|TRBD2
TGTGCCAGCAGCCAAGCGGGGGGACTAGCGGGAGTCCACAGCTCCTACGAGCAGTACTTC
CASSQAGGLAGVHSSYEQYF
>TRBV27|-|TRBJ1-2|-
TGTGCCAGCAGTTTATACAGACACTATGGCTACACCTTC
CASSLYRHYGYTF
>TRBV2|-|TRBJ1-4|-
TGTGCCAGCAGCTTACAGGGACCTAATGAAAAACTGTTTTTT
CASSLQGPNEKLFF
>TRBV11-2|-|TRBJ2-7|TRBD2
TGTGCCAGCAGCTTAGTGAGGTCTAGCGGGGGCCTATCCTACGAGCAGTACTTC
CASSLVRSSGGLSYEQYF
>TRBV5-1|-|TRBJ2-3|TRBD2
TGCGCCAGTCGAGCGGGGGTAAACACAGATACGCAGTATTTT
CASRAGVNTDTQYF
>TRBV5-1|-|TRBJ2-7|TRBD1
TGCGCCAGCAGCCACGACAGGGGGCTAACCTACGAGCAGTACTTC
CASSHDRGLTYEQYF
>TRBV7-8|few|TRBJ2-7|TRBD2
TGTGCCAGCAGTTATGTAGCGGGGGGGCCTGAGGAGCAGTACTTC
CASSYVAGGPEEQYF
>TRBV7-9|few|TRBJ2-1|-
TGTGCCAGCAGCTTGGACAGTTTCGACAATGAGCAGTTCTTC
CASSLDSFDNEQFF
>TRBV5-1|-|TRBJ1-3|-
TGCGCCAGCAGCACGGACAGCTCTGGAAACACCATATATTTT
CASSTDSSGNTIYF
>TRBV24-1|-|TRBJ2-5|-
TGTGCCACCAGTAACAGGGTTGGGGATGTGACCCAGTACTTC
CATSNRVGDVTQYF
>TRBV7-7|-|TRBJ2-7|TRBD1
TGTGCCAGCAGCTTGGGAACCGGGACAGCTATCTACGAGCAGTACTTC
CASSLGTGTAIYEQYF
>TRBV5-6|-|TRBJ1-1|TRBD1
TGTGCCAGCAGCCAGGGACAGCTCAACATGAACACTGAAGCTTTCTTT
CASSQGQLNMNTEAFF
>TRBV6-6|few|TRBJ1-2|-
TGTGCCAGCAGTCCGCGAAACTATGGCTACACCTTC
CASSPRNYGYTF
>TRBV19|once|TRBJ2-1|TRBD2
TGTGCCAGTAGTACCCCAAGACTAGCGGGGGGGCTCTACAATGAGCAGTTCTTC
CASSTPRLAGGLYNEQFF
>TRBV7-7|-|TRBJ2-1|TRBD2
TGTGCCAGCAGCTTACTAGCGGGGGGCCAGGTTGAGCAGTTCTTC
CASSLLAGGQVEQFF
>TRBV30|-|TRBJ1-1|-
TGTGCCTGGTTTTCGCGGGCGAACACTGAAGCTTTCTTT
CAWFSRANTEAFF
>TRBV6-5|few|TRBJ2-1|TRBD2
TGTGCCAGCAGGGGGACTAGCCCCTACAATGAGCAGTTCTTC
CASRGTSPYNEQFF
>TRBV10-1|once|TRBJ1-2|-
TGCGCCAGCAGTGATTACAGGGATTATGGCTACACCTTC
CASSDYRDYGYTF
>TRBV4-2|-|TRBJ1-2|-
TGTGCCAGCAGCCAAGTTTTAGGGGGAAGAGCTAACTATGGCTACACCTTC
CASSQVLGGRANYGYTF